What follows are 27 T cell receptor beta chains derived from one specimen sequenced in a study of T cell responses to AZD1222 COVID-19 vaccine (dated by TCRdb to about 2021). The library relied on the immunoSEQ multiplex PCR assay. Here the immuneACCESS table is served through TCRdb, limited to in-frame sequences with V and J called. Missing clones are a known gap in these copies; in checked studies unresolved V genes cover under half, and the rest lacks a known reason. The sample table shows about 160,000 clones, and roughly nine tenths are seen once. The ten largest clonotypes hold 6% to 8% of the sample. The intended sense of this specimen's time point label: baseline before first vaccination. The material sequenced was peripheral blood, taken on day 0 of AZD1222 vaccination. Source of these receptors: an adult in good health.

The chain joins TRBV7-2 to TRBJ2-7; 7 positions match TRBD2. The CDR3 contains 14 residues. The germline V gene encodes CDR1 SGHTA and CDR2 FQGNSA. V was pared by 6 bases and J by 7 bases, with 12 bases of the junction left unmatched. The CDR3 loop reads CASRPGTGGLEQYF. The CDR3 region has the DNA TGTGCCAGCAGGCCCGGGACGGGGGGTTTAGAGCAGTACTTC.

In regard to this clone: Germline and junction disagree at one end, which may indicate a read error. The genes are TRBV2 and TRBJ1-5, with 9 bases aligning to TRBD1. Germline CDR1 reads SNHLY; CDR2 reads FYNNEI. There are 17 residues in the CDR3. The CDR3 nucleotides are TGTGCCAGCAGCGAAGCGACAGGGGGACACAGCAATCAGCCCCAGCATTTT. Amino acid sequence: CASSEATGGHSNQPQHF.

V is TRBV5-1 and J is TRBJ2-2, with a weak D call TRBD2 (6 bases). Germline V gene sequence: CDR1 SGHRS, CDR2 YFSETQ. Trimming took 0 bases from V and 4 from J, leaving 13 bases between them. CDR3 size: 16 residues. This chain's CDR3 is CASSLADLAPTGELFF. Here the CDR3 DNA reads TGCGCCAGCAGCTTGGCCGACCTAGCGCCCACCGGGGAGCTGTTTTTT.

The chain combines TRBV4-1 with TRBJ2-1, with D hard to call. The CDR3 is made up of 14 amino acids. V was shortened by 0 bases and J by 9 bases, with 12 bases between the two germline ends. The germline V gene encodes CDR1 MGHRA and CDR2 YSYEKL. The CDR3 is CASSQEPPPAEQFF. DNA for the CDR3: TGCGCCAGCAGCCAAGAACCCCCCCCGGCTGAGCAGTTCTTC.

There are a few counts of this clone. This chain joins TRBV7-2 and TRBJ2-5; 9 bases are shared with TRBD1. V gave up 3 bases and J gave up 4 bases; unmatched junction bases: 6. CDR3 length equals 15 residues. CDR1 and CDR2 (germline): SGHTA, FQGNSA. The CDR3 region has the DNA TGTGCCAGCAGCTTCGTGACAGGGGGAGGAGAGACCCAGTACTTC. It translates to CASSFVTGGGETQYF.

The chain recombines TRBV28 with TRBJ1-5; D is ambiguous. This CDR3 has 15 amino acids. The germline CDR1 and CDR2 sequences are MDHEN and SYDVKM. Between the trimmed V and J ends, which lost 3 bases and 0 bases, there was a span of 9 bases. The CDR3 loop is CASSFPSYSNQPQHF. CDR3 DNA sequence: TGTGCCAGCAGTTTCCCCAGTTATAGCAATCAGCCCCAGCATTTT.

The chain couples TRBV6-2 or TRBV6-3 to TRBJ2-3; 10 positions match TRBD2. The CDR3 has 17 amino acids. Germline CDR1 reads MNHEY; CDR2 reads SVGEGT. J lost 4 bases, V lost 0 bases, and 7 bases had no gene match. The DNA of the CDR3 is TGTGCCAGCAGTTACTCGATTGCTAGCGGGGGCGCAGATACGCAGTATTTT. This sequence encodes CASSYSIASGGADTQYF.

This clone occurred a few times. The rearrangement joins TRBV19 to TRBJ2-1; 8 positions match TRBD1. Germline V gene data show CDR1 as LNHDA and CDR2 as SQIVND (reference sequence). The CDR3 extends over 16 amino acids. V lost 6 bases and J lost 2; bases outside the gene matches: 9. The CDR3 DNA sequence: TGTGCCAGTAGCGCAGGGGGCTTAAGTACCTACAATGAGCAGTTCTTC. Residues: CASSAGGLSTYNEQFF.

V is TRBV28 and J is TRBJ2-5, with D tentatively TRBD1 (6 bases). Trimming stripped 7 bases from V and 4 bases from J, with 16 bases between. Germline V lookup: CDR1 MDHEN, CDR2 SYDVKM. The CDR3 is 14 amino acids. The CDR3 region is CASTRSGRGETQYF. CDR3 in DNA: TGTGCCAGCACCCGTTCGGGCAGGGGAGAGACCCAGTACTTC. The variable domain in full, completed from reference TRBV28 and TRBJ2-5, reads DVKVTQSSRYLVKRTGEKVFLECVQDMDHENMFWYRQDPGLGLRLIYFSYDVKMKEKGDIPEGYSVSREKKERFSLILESASTNQTSMYLCASTRSGRGETQYFGPGTRLLVL.

The chain has TRBV5-6 and TRBJ2-3; 12 bases are a match to TRBD2. The CDR3 consists of 17 residues. The V gene end was trimmed by 3 bases and the J gene end by 5 bases; junction bases not matched to a gene: 10. CDR1 and CDR2 from the germline V gene are SGHDT and YYEEEE. DNA for the CDR3: TGTGCCAGCAGCTCCGCATCTAGCGGGGGGGCCGGAGATACGCAGTATTTT. Protein sequence: CASSSASSGGAGDTQYF. The variable domain in full, completed from reference TRBV5-6 and TRBJ2-3, reads DAGVTQSPTHLIKTRGQQVTLRCSPKSGHDTVSWYQQALGQGPQFIFQYYEEEERQRGNFPDRFSGHQFPNYSSELNVNALLLGDSALYLCASSSASSGGAGDTQYFGPGTRLTVL.

This clone was seen more than once but under ten times. V usage is TRBV5-6 and J usage is TRBJ2-2; 10 positions agree with TRBD1. Germline V gives CDR1 SGHDT, CDR2 YYEEEE. The CDR3 contains 16 residues. V gave up 3 bases and J gave up 8 bases; unmatched junction bases: 10. CDR3 sequence: CASSWGQGRFQGELFF. The CDR3 DNA reads as TGTGCCAGCAGCTGGGGACAGGGGAGATTTCAGGGGGAGCTGTTTTTT.

The chain links TRBV6-1 to TRBJ2-7; the D gene is possibly TRBD2 (7 bases). Trimming pared 0 bases from V and 9 bases from J, leaving 15 bases between. Germline assignment: CDR1 MNHNS and CDR2 SASEGT. The CDR3 consists of 14 residues. The CDR3 region has the DNA TGTGCCAGCAGTGAAGCTGGCGGGGGCCCGGGGCAGTACGTC. Protein sequence: CASSEAGGGPGQYV.

The gene calls are TRBV3-1 (or the pseudogene TRBV3-2) and TRBJ1-6; D possibly corresponds to TRBD1 (5 bases). V was trimmed by 3 bases and J by 7 bases, leaving 10 bases between them. The germline V gene has CDR1 LGHDT and CDR2 YNNKEL (reference sequence). The CDR3 runs to 14 residues. The CDR3 nucleotides are TGTGCCAGCAGCCATCGCAGGGAAAATTCACCCCTCCACTTT. It translates to CASSHRRENSPLHF.

J is TRBJ1-1 and V is TRBV29-1; 8 positions match TRBD1. The CDR3 has 14 residues. With 7 bases clipped from V and 6 bases from J, the junction kept 13 bases outside the gene matches. CDR1 and CDR2 from the germline V gene are SQVTM and ANQGSEA. CDR3 sequence (DNA): TGCAGCGCTCGGCCAGGGGGCACGGGCGCTGAAGCTTTCTTT. Translating gives CSARPGGTGAEAFF.

The V gene is TRBV5-1, the J gene TRBJ2-2; TRBD1 matches 9 bases. Germline V gene lookup returns CDR1 SGHRS and CDR2 YFSETQ. The CDR3 contains 16 residues. Trimming took 4 bases from V and 5 from J; bases not matched to a gene: 9. CDR3 nucleotides: TGCGCCAGCAGCGCCCGACAGGGGGGGGAAACCGGGGAGCTGTTTTTT. This codes for CASSARQGGETGELFF.

The V and J genes are TRBV11-2 and TRBJ2-2; tentative D call: TRBD1 (7 bases). Germline V gene data show CDR1 as SGHAT and CDR2 as FQNNGV. The V gene lost 4 bases and the J gene lost 4 bases, with 16 bases spanning the gap. The CDR3 length is 16 residues. DNA of the CDR3: TGTGCCAGCAGCTCCACCCGACAGGGAGGCACCGGGGAGCTGTTTTTT. This gives the protein CASSSTRQGGTGELFF.

The chain couples TRBV7-3 to TRBJ2-3; D not certain. V was pared by 4 bases and J by 3 bases, with 8 bases between. The V gene's germline CDR1 is SGHTA and CDR2 FQGTGA. CDR3 length equals 13 residues. CDR3 nucleotides: TGTGCCAGCAGCTGGTACTCAACAGATACGCAGTATTTT. Its protein product is CASSWYSTDTQYF.

The V call is TRBV7-2, the J call TRBJ2-5; 16 nucleotides match TRBD2. V was pared by 5 bases and J by 5 bases, with 8 bases of the junction left unmatched. The CDR3 runs 17 residues. The germline V gene has CDR1 SGHTA and CDR2 FQGNSA. CDR3 DNA: TGTGCCAGCAGCCTCGGGACTAGCGGGGGGGGCTCGGAGACCCAGTACTTC. Translation gives CASSLGTSGGGSETQYF.

The gene calls are TRBV27 and TRBJ1-1, with 7 positions matching TRBD1. CDR3 length equals 11 residues. CDR1 and CDR2 (germline): MNHEY, SMNVEV (reference sequence). V lost 5 bases, J lost 11 bases, and 5 bases stayed unmatched. The CDR3 loop reads CASSVQGRAFF. CDR3 DNA sequence: TGTGCCAGCAGTGTACAGGGGAGGGCTTTCTTT.

In its sample, this clone was seen once. The chain couples TRBV15 to TRBJ1-1; 8 bases are a match to TRBD1. Germline assignment: CDR1 LNHNV and CDR2 YYDKDF (reference sequence). J lost 6 bases, V lost 0 bases, and 9 bases had no gene match. The CDR3 spans 16 residues. CDR3 protein: CATSRDLTGARPEAFF. DNA for the CDR3: TGTGCCACCAGCAGAGATTTGACAGGGGCACGACCTGAAGCTTTCTTT. Looking up the rest from reference TRBV15 and TRBJ1-1 gives the full variable domain: DAMVIQNPRYQVTQFGKPVTLSCSQTLNHNVMYWYQQKSSQAPKLLFHYYDKDFNNEADTPDNFQSRRPNTSFCFLDIRSPGLGDTAMYLCATSRDLTGARPEAFFGQGTRLTVV.

J is TRBJ1-1 and V is TRBV24-1; perhaps TRBD1 as D (5 bases). Trimming shortened V by 2 bases and J by 8 bases, and 11 bases separated the two germline ends. The CDR3 sequence is 13 residues long. Germline loops: CDR1 KGHDR, CDR2 SFDVKD. For the CDR3, the DNA is TGTGCCACCAGTGATTGGGCCGCAGGGGAAGCTTTCTTT. Amino acids: CATSDWAAGEAFF.

The genes are TRBV10-3 and TRBJ1-2; 7 bases map to TRBD1. The germline CDR1 and CDR2 sequences are ENHRY and SYGVKD. Trimming cost V 0 bases and J 4 bases; bases outside gene matches: 5. This CDR3 has 15 residues. CDR3 amino acids: CAISESGQIFYGYTF. CDR3 coding DNA: TGTGCCATCAGTGAGTCGGGACAGATTTTCTATGGCTACACCTTC.

The chain is built from TRBV27 and TRBJ2-2; tentative D call: TRBD2 (7 bases). The CDR3 is 19 amino acids. Between the trimmed V and J ends, which lost 4 bases and 3 bases, there was a span of 24 bases. In germline, CDR1 is MNHEY, CDR2 SMNVEV (reference sequence). This chain's CDR3 is CASSSTLGGRGLYTGELFF. The DNA for the CDR3 is TGTGCCAGCAGTTCCACCCTCGGGGGGCGGGGGCTATACACCGGGGAGCTGTTTTTT.

Judged by abundance, this clone is medium-sized (0.01 to 0.1%). The DNA for the CDR3 is TGTGCCAGTAGTATCCTCACCCAGGGTCCCACCTACGAGCAGTACTTC. Translating it yields CASSILTQGPTYEQYF. The gene calls are TRBV19 and TRBJ2-7; D possibly corresponds to TRBD1 (5 bases). Trimming pared 3 bases from V and 2 bases from J, leaving 17 bases between. The CDR3 has 16 amino acids. Germline V gene sequence: CDR1 LNHDA, CDR2 SQIVND (reference sequence). Looking up the rest from reference TRBV19 and TRBJ2-7 gives the full variable domain: DGGITQSPKYLFRKEGQNVTLSCEQNLNHDAMYWYRQDPGQGLRLIYYSQIVNDFQKGDIAEGYSVSREKKESFPLTVTSAQKNPTAFYLCASSILTQGPTYEQYFGPGTRLTVT.

This sequence joins TRBV7-3 and TRBJ2-3; D gene ambiguous. This CDR3 comprises 12 residues. Germline values: CDR1 SGHTA, CDR2 FQGTGA. With 2 bases removed from V and 4 bases from J, the gap between germline ends came to 4 bases. Here the CDR3 reads CASSLASDTQYF. In DNA, the CDR3 is TGTGCCAGCAGCTTAGCTTCAGATACGCAGTATTTT.

The chain combines TRBV7-2 with TRBJ2-7; 7 positions agree with TRBD1. From germline, CDR1 is SGHTA and CDR2 FQGNSA. This CDR3 spans 13 amino acids. Losses at the gene ends were 5 bases for V and 4 bases for J; bases not matched to a gene: 5. CDR3 protein: CASSQRTGYEQYF. The CDR3 DNA is TGTGCCAGCAGCCAACGGACAGGTTACGAGCAGTACTTC.

The chain has TRBV3-1 (or the pseudogene TRBV3-2) and TRBJ2-1; D may be TRBD1 (5 bases). The V and J ends lost 1 base and 4 bases respectively, with 14 bases between them. Looked up from germline, CDR1 is LGHDT and CDR2 is YNNKEL (reference sequence). The CDR3 is made up of 16 amino acids. The DNA of the CDR3 is TGTGCCAGCAGCCAAGGGCCCAGGGCGAGGTACAATGAGCAGTTCTTC. Translating gives CASSQGPRARYNEQFF.